This TCR beta chain was profiled in a study of blood T cell repertoires in COVID-19. In this sample, this clone turned up once. Measured with immunoSEQ multiplex PCR; TCRdb has only the in-frame clones, and not every one. The repertoire holds 200,000 to 250,000 clones, with approximately 83% as singletons. The CDR3 covers 15 residues. From germline, CDR1 is SGHTA and CDR2 FQGNSA. Trimming took 1 base from V and 3 from J, leaving 12 bases between them. Sequenced material: PBMCs or T cells enriched from blood (not recorded which). V and J are TRBV7-2 and TRBJ1-2; a possible D gene is TRBD1 (5 bases). This TCR came from a woman aged 60-75 years who had recovered from COVID-19. Here the CDR3 DNA reads TGTGCCAGCAGCTTAGAATCCGGACAAGACTATGGCTACACCTTC. Translation gives CASSLESGQDYGYTF. Filled out from reference TRBV7-2 and TRBJ1-2, the complete variable domain reads GAGVSQSPSNKVTEKGKDVELRCDPISGHTALYWYRQSLGQGLEFLIYFQGNSAPDKSGLPSDRFSAERTGGSVSTLTIQRTQQEDSAVYLCASSLESGQDYGYTFGSGTRLTVV.